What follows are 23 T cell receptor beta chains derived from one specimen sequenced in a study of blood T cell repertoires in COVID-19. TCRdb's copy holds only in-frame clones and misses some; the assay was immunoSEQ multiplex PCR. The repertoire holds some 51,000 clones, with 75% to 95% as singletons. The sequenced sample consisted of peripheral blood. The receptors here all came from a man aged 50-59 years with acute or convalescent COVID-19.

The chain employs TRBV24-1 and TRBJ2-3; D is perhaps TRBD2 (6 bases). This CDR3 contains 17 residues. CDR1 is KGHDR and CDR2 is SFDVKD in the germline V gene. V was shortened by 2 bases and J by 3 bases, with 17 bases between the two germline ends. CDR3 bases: TGTGCCACCAGTGATTCAGGTGGGGGGTTCGGGACAGATACGCAGTATTTT. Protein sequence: CATSDSGGGFGTDTQYF.

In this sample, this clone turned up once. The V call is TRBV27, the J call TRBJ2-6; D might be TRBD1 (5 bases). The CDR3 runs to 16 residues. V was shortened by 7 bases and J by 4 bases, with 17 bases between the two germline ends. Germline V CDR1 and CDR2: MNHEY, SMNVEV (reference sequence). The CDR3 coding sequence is TGTGCCAGCAAGTTGGACATATACGGCGGGGCCAACGTCCTGACTTTC. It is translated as CASKLDIYGGANVLTF.

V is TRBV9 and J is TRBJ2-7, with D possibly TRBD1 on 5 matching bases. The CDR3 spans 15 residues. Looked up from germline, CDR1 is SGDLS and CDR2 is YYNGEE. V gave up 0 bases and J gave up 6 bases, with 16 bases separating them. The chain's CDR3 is CASSVGGQTQGEQYF. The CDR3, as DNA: TGTGCCAGCAGCGTAGGGGGCCAGACCCAGGGCGAGCAGTACTTC.

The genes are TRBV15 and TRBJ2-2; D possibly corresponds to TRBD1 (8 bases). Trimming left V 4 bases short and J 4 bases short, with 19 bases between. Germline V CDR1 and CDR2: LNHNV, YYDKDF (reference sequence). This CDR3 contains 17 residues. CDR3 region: CATSTASGQGRTGELFF. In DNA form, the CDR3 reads TGTGCCACCAGCACGGCTAGCGGACAGGGCCGCACCGGGGAGCTGTTTTTT.

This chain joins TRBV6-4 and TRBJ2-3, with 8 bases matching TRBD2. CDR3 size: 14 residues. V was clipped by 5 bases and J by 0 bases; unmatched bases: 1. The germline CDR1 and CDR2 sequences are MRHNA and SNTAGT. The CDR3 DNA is TGTGCCAGCAGTCCTAGCGGGAGCACAGATACGCAGTATTTT. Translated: CASSPSGSTDTQYF.

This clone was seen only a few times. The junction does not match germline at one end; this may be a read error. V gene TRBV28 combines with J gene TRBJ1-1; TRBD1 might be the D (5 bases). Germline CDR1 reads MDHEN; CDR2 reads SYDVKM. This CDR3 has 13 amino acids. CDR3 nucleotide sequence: TGTGCCAGCATTTTAGGACAGAACACTGAAGCTTTCTTT. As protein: CASILGQNTEAFF.

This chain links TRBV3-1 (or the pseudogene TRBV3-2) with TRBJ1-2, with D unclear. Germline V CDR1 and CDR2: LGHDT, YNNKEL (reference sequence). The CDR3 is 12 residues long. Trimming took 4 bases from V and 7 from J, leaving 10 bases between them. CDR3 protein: CASSRTDSGYTF. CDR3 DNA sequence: TGTGCCAGCAGCCGGACTGATAGTGGCTACACCTTC.

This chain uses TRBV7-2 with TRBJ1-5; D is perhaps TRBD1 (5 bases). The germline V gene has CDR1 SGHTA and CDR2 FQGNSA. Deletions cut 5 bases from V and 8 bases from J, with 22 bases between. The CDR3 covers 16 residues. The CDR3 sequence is CASSTWGSGPTEPQHF. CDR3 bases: TGTGCCAGCAGCACGTGGGGCTCAGGCCCCACTGAGCCCCAGCATTTT.

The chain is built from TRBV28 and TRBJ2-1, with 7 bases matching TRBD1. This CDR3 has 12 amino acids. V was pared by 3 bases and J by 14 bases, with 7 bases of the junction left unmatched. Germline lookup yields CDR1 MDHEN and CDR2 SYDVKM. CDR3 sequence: CASSFDRVEEFF. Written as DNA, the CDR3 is TGTGCCAGCAGTTTCGACAGGGTCGAAGAGTTCTTC.

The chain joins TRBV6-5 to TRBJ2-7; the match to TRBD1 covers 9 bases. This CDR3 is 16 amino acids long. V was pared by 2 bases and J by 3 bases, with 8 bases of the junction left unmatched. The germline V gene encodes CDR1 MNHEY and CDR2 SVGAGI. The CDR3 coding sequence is TGTGCCAGCAGTTACGACGGAGGGACAGGGCTCTACGAGCAGTACTTC. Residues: CASSYDGGTGLYEQYF.

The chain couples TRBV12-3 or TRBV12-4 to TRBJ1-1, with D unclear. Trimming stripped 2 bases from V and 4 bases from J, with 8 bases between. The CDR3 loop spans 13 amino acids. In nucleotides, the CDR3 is TGTGCCAGCAGTTTATTTCGGGGCACTGAAGCTTTCTTT. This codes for CASSLFRGTEAFF.

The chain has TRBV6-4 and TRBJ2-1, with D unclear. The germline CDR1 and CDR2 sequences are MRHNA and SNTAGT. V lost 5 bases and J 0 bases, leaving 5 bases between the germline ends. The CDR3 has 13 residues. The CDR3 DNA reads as TGTGCCAGCAGTCTTAGCTCCTACAATGAGCAGTTCTTC. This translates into CASSLSSYNEQFF.

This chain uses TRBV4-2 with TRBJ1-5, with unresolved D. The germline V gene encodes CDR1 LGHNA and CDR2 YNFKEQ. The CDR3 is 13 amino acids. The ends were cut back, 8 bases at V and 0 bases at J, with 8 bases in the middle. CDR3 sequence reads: CASGWLSNQPQHF. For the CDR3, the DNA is TGTGCCAGCGGTTGGCTTAGCAATCAGCCCCAGCATTTT.

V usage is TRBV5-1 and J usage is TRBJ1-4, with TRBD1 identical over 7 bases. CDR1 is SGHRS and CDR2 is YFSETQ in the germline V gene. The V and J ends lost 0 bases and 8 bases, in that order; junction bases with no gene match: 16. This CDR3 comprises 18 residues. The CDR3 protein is CASSLGQGIRHSSEKLFF. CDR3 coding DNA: TGCGCCAGCAGCTTGGGACAGGGTATTAGACATTCCAGCGAAAAACTGTTTTTT. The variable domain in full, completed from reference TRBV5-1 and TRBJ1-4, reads KAGVTQTPRYLIKTRGQQVTLSCSPISGHRSVSWYQQTPGQGLQFLFEYFSETQRNKGNFPGRFSGRQFSNSRSEMNVSTLELGDSALYLCASSLGQGIRHSSEKLFFGSGTQLSVL.

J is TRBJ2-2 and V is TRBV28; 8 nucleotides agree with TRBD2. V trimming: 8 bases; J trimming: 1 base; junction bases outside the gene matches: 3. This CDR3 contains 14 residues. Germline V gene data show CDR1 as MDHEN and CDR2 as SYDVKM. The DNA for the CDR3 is TGTGCCAGCGGAAGCGGGGGGAACACCGGGGAGCTGTTTTTT. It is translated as CASGSGGNTGELFF.

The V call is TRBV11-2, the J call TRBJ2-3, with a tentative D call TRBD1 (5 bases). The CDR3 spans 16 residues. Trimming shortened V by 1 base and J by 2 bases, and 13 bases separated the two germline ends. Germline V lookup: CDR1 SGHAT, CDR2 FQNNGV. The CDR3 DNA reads TGTGCCAGCAGCTTAGCAGGGCCCCTCTTCACAGATACGCAGTATTTT. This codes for CASSLAGPLFTDTQYF.

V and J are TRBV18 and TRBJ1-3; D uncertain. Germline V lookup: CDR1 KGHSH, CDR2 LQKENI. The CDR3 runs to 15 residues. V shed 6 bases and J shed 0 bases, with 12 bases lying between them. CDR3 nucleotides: TGTGCCAGCTCCCAGGCGCAACTCTCTGGAAACACCATATATTTT. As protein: CASSQAQLSGNTIYF.

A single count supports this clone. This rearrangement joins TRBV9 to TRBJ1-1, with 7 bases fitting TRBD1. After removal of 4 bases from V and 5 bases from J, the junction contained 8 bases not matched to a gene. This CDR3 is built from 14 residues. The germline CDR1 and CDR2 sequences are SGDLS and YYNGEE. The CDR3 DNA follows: TGTGCCAGCAGCCCTAGACAGGGCGGGACTGAAGCTTTCTTT. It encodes CASSPRQGGTEAFF.

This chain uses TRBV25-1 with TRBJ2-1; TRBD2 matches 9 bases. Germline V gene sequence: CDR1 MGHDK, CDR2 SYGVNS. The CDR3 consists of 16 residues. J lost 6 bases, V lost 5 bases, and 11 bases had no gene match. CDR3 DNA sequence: TGTGCCAGCAGTATAGATAGCGGGGGACTCCTCAATGAGCAGTTCTTC. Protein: CASSIDSGGLLNEQFF.

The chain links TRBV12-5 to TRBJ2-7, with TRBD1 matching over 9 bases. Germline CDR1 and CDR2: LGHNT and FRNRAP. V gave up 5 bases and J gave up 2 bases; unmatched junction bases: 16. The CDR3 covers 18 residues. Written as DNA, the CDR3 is TGTGCTAGTGGTGCCGCACCCTTTGGACAGGGGACGACCTACGAGCAGTACTTC. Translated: CASGAAPFGQGTTYEQYF.

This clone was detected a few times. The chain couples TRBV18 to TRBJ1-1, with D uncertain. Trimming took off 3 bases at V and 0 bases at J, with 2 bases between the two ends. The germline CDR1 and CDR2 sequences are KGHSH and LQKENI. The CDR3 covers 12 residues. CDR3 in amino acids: CASSPMNTEAFF. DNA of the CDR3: TGTGCCAGCTCACCCATGAACACTGAAGCTTTCTTT.

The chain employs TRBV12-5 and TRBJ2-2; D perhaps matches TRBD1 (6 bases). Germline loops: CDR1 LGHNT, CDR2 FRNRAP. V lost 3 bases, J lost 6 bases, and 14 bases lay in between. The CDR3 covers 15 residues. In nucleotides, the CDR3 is TGTGCTAGTGGTTTTGGAAACAGGGCCCCCGGGGAGCTGTTTTTT. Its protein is CASGFGNRAPGELFF.

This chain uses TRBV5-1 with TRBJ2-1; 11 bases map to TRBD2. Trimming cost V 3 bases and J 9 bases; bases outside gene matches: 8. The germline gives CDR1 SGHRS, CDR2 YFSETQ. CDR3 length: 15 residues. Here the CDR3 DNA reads TGCGCCAGCAGCTCGACTAGCGGGGTATCTCGTGAGCAGTTCTTC. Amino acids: CASSSTSGVSREQFF.